In this sample, the clone carrying this TCR beta chain turned up a few times. Its antigen is still unknown. As originally analysed: A typical sample had some 96,000 TCRs, with about 20,000 to 700,000 overall. TCRdb reprocessed the RACE reads with MiXCR, giving one entry per CDR3 protein. TCRdb's processing, not the study's, gives the V and J calls here. Of 150,000 to 200,000 distinct CDR3 sequences listed, roughly 15% are singletons. The sample is drawn from a study of human T cells and chemical hapten exposure. Time point of the sample: patch test 1, 2 weeks after DPC sensitization. The treatment was: therapeutic diphenylcyclopropenone sensitization with weekly scalp DPC. Study-wide results and limits: Because they had alopecia, donors may respond immunologically unlike healthy people. Versus controls, significantly more large CDR3 similarity clusters arose from expanded TCRs.

This CDR3 has 15 residues. In germline, CDR1 is SGDLS, CDR2 YYNGEE. V was clipped by 0 bases and J by 3 bases, with 13 bases between them. The clonotype was recovered from a woman in her twenties or thirties with alopecia areata. Some clones in this sample may be carry-over from other donors' samples. Source: whole blood, taken in connection with sensitization to the hapten diphenylcyclopropenone (DPC). The chain combines TRBV9 with TRBJ2-7, with a possible D match to TRBD1 (6 bases). The CDR3 coding sequence is TGTGCCAGCAGCGTAGGGACAGCCCCCCACTACGAGCAGTACTTC. It codes for CASSVGTAPHYEQYF. The full variable domain, in which reference TRBV9 and TRBJ2-7 provide the parts outside the CDR3, is DSGVTQTPKHLITATGQRVTLRCSPRSGDLSVYWYQQSLDQGLQFLIQYYNGEERAKGNILERFSAQQFPDLHSELNLSSLELGDSALYFCASSVGTAPHYEQYFGPGTRLTVT.